This paragraph covers one TCR beta chain sequence. How the authors handled the data: It was from reference gene primer amplification that nucleated cell counts were estimated. Sequencing was performed with immunoSEQ multiplex PCR; in TCRdb, only in-frame clones are kept and a portion is missing. V and J calls plus clone size are reproduced from that table; the DNA served to infer D and trimming. The table lists more than 300,000 clones, under 95% of them singletons. This entry belongs to a study of blood T cell repertoires in COVID-19. Study in general: Samples of COVID-19 (acute and convalescent) were obtained from the United States, Italy and Spain. T cells, B-cell-depleted T cells, or PBMCs supplied cDNA or gDNA.

This CDR3 spans 13 amino acids. Trimming pared 6 bases from V and 2 bases from J, leaving 9 bases between. The germline V gene has CDR1 MNHNY and CDR2 SVGAGI (reference sequence). This chain joins TRBV6-6 and TRBJ2-3; D is perhaps TRBD2 (5 bases). The sequence came from a woman aged 18-29 years who had recovered from COVID-19. The sequenced sample consisted of peripheral blood. The CDR3 spells CASSLAVTDTQYF. As DNA, the CDR3 is TGTGCCAGCAGCCTAGCAGTCACAGATACGCAGTATTTT.